This T cell receptor beta chain was recovered during a study of beta chain features in type 1 diabetes. Study conclusions and caveats: Any PCR bias toward short templates would affect both groups alike. Shortening that was moderate but significant affected the TCRB CDR3s of Type 1 diabetes patients in all four CD4+ subsets. The cDNA sequencing approach could over-represent high-TCR-expressing cells.

The CDR3 is 13 residues long. Germline V gene sequence: CDR1 LNHDA, CDR2 SQIVND (reference sequence). cDNA synthesis used the whole RNA isolate, giving expressed TCRB sequences. The study sequenced naive, central memory and regulatory T cell samples to an average of approximately 4 million reads. Profiled with immunoSEQ multiplex PCR; TCRdb holds only in-frame clones, not every one. This sample has about 240,000 clones, with roughly 14% found just once. This clone was seen once. Its antigen remains unidentified. One end of the junction fails to match germline, which may point to a read error. Sequenced: naive CD4+ T cells from blood. The clonotype originates from a man aged 30-40 years with type 1 diabetes. V and J are TRBV19 and TRBJ1-1; D gene ambiguous. The CDR3 region is CANSIREYTEAFF. The CDR3 DNA is TGTGCCAATAGTATCCGGGAGTACACTGAAGCTTTCTTT.